This T cell receptor (beta chain) was obtained from a study of blood T cell repertoires in COVID-19. The CDR3 loop spans 13 amino acids. CDR1 is SQVTM and CDR2 is ANQGSEA in the germline V gene. V shed 6 bases and J shed 7 bases, with 18 bases lying between them. Allocation to cohorts depended on clinical history reported by the participants. The protocol was immunoSEQ multiplex PCR, while the TCRdb copy is restricted to in-frame clones and leaves out a portion. Of some 410,000 clones in the sample, more than 75% were seen once. The sequence was collected from a woman in her 30s with acute COVID-19. This chain uses TRBV29-1 with TRBJ1-2, with TRBD1 as a possible D gene (6 bases). The specimen sequenced was PBMCs or T cells enriched from blood (not recorded which). The CDR3 region has the DNA TGCAGCGTGCCGGACAGCCATAGATTTGGCTACACCTTC. It is translated as CSVPDSHRFGYTF.